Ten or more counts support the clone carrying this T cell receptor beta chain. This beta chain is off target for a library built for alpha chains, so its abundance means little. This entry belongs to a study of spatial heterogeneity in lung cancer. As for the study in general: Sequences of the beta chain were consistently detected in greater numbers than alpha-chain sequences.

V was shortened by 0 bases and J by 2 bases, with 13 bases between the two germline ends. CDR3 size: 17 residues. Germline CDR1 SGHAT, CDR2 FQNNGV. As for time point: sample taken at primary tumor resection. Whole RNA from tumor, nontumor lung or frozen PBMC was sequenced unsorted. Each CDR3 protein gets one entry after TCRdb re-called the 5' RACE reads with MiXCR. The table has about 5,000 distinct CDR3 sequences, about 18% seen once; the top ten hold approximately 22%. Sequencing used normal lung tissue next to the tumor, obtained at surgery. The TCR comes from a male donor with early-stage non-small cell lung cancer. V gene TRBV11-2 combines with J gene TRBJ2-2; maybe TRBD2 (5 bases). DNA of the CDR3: TGTGCCAGCAGCTTAGACCCTCTCACGGGAAACACCGGGGAGCTGTTTTTT. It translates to CASSLDPLTGNTGELFF.